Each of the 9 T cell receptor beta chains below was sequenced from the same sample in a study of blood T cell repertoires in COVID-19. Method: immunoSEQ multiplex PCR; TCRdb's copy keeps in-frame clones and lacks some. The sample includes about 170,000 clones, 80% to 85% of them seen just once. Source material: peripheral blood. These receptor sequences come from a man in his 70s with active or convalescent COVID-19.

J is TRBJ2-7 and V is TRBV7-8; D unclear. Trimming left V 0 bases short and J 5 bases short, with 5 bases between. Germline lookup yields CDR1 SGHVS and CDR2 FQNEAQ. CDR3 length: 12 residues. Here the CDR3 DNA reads TGTGCCAGCAGCTTAGCCAGAAACGAGCAGTACTTC. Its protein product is CASSLARNEQYF.

Here the CDR3 DNA reads TGTGCCAGTAGTATAGGAGCGGGGGCCCAAGAGACCCAGTACTTC. It encodes CASSIGAGAQETQYF. The rearrangement joins TRBV19 to TRBJ2-5; 8 bases match TRBD2. Germline CDR1 and CDR2: LNHDA and SQIVND (reference sequence). This CDR3 has 15 amino acids. V gave up 1 base and J gave up 1 base; unmatched junction bases: 2.

In DNA, the CDR3 is TGTGCCAGCAGTTCTTCCGGGACAGGGCTAAAAAGACAGTTCTTC. Translation: CASSSSGTGLKRQFF. The chain couples TRBV6-5 to TRBJ2-1; 9 bases map to TRBD1. CDR1 MNHEY and CDR2 SVGAGI come from the germline V gene. The CDR3 has 15 amino acids. V lost 4 bases, J lost 13 bases, and 14 bases stayed unmatched.

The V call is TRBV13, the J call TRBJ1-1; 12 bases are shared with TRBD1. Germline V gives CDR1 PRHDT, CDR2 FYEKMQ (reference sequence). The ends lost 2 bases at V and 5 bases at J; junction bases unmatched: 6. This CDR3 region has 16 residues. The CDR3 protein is CASSLRDRGRGTEAFF. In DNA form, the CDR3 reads TGTGCCAGCAGCTTAAGGGACAGGGGGCGCGGGACTGAAGCTTTCTTT.

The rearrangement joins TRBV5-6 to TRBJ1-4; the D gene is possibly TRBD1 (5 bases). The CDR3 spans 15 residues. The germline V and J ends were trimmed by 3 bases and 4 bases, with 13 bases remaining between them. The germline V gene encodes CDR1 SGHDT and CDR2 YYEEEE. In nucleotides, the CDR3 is TGTGCCAGCAGCTCGTCCGGGGGAATTAATGAAAAACTGTTTTTT. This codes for CASSSSGGINEKLFF.

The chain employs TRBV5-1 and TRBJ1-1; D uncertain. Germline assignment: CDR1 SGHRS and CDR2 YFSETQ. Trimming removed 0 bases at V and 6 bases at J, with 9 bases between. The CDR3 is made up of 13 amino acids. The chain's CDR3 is CASSLGGWAEAFF. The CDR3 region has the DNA TGCGCCAGCAGCTTGGGAGGGTGGGCTGAAGCTTTCTTT.

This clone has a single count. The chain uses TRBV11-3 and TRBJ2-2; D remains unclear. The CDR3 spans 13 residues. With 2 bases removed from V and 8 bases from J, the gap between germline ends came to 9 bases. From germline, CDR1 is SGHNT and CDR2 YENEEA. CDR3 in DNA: TGTGCCAGCAGCTTAACTCTTTCTGGGGAGCTGTTTTTT. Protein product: CASSLTLSGELFF.

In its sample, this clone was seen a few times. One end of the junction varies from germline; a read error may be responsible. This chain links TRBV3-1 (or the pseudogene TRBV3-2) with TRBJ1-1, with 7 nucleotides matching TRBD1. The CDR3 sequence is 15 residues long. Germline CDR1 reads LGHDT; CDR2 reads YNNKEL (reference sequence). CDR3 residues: CASSQSDRVKTEAFF. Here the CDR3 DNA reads TGTGCCAGCAGCCAGTCTGACAGGGTGAAAACTGAAGCTTTCTTT.

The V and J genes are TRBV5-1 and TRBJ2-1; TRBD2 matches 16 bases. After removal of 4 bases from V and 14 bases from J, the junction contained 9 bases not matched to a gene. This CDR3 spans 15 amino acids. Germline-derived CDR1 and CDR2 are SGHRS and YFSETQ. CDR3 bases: TGCGCCAGCAGCCGGGGGACTAGCGGGAGGGCCCCGGAGTTCTTC. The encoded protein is CASSRGTSGRAPEFF.